Shown below are 18 T cell receptor beta chains from a single sample sequenced in a study of graft-versus-host responses after intestinal transplantation. Clones were read by immunoSEQ multiplex PCR, and TCRdb kept only the in-frame ones, dropping some. The table shows 45,000 to 55,000 clones, with roughly nine tenths occurring only once. Here the sequenced sample was PBMCs, taken about 93 weeks after intestinal transplant. These receptors were taken from a human patient who received an intestinal transplant, so some T cells may come from the graft donor.

This clone has more than one count but fewer than ten. The chain is built from TRBV4-1 and TRBJ2-7; 8 nucleotides line up with TRBD1. V shed 5 bases and J 1 base; nucleotides not matched to a gene: 16. Looked up from germline, CDR1 is MGHRA and CDR2 is YSYEKL. There are 18 residues in the CDR3. CDR3 loop: CASSFSQPRDRRSYEQYF. The CDR3 DNA reads TGCGCCAGCAGCTTCTCTCAACCCCGGGACAGGAGGTCCTACGAGCAGTACTTC.

The V call is TRBV4-1, the J call TRBJ2-3, with D perhaps TRBD1 (5 bases). The CDR3 totals 14 residues. Deletions cut 3 bases from V and 4 bases from J, with 11 bases between. Germline CDR1 reads MGHRA; CDR2 reads YSYEKL. Here the CDR3 DNA reads TGCGCCAGCAGCCATGGCCAGGGCGCAGATACGCAGTATTTT. Protein sequence: CASSHGQGADTQYF.

This clone has only a few counts. This rearrangement joins TRBV14 to TRBJ2-7; D gene ambiguous. Trimming removed 1 base from V and 0 bases from J, with 4 bases in between. CDR1 is SGHDN, CDR2 FVKESK, per germline. The CDR3 runs 13 residues. CDR3 sequence reads: CASSQGSSYEQYF. The CDR3 DNA sequence: TGTGCCAGCAGCCAAGGGAGCTCCTACGAGCAGTACTTC.

This clone appeared once. The J gene is TRBJ1-5, the V gene TRBV7-9; no definite D call. The V gene lost 5 bases and the J gene lost 4 bases, with 9 bases spanning the gap. CDR1 and CDR2 from the germline V gene are SEHNR and FQNEAQ (reference sequence). The CDR3 has 13 amino acids. This chain's CDR3 is CASSQDENQPQHF. CDR3 nucleotides: TGTGCCAGCAGCCAAGACGAAAATCAGCCCCAGCATTTT.

The rearrangement uses TRBV7-6 and TRBJ2-1; TRBD1 agrees at 9 bases. CDR1 is SGHVS, CDR2 FNYEAQ, per germline. This CDR3 region has 14 residues. Germline trimming cut 4 bases from V and 7 bases from J; bases unmatched to any gene: 5. CDR3 sequence (DNA): TGTGCCAGCAGCTGGCGACAGGGGGAAAATGAGCAGTTCTTC. Translated, it gives CASSWRQGENEQFF.

J is TRBJ2-2 and V is TRBV10-3; possibly TRBD1 for D (5 bases). Germline V lookup: CDR1 ENHRY, CDR2 SYGVKD. The CDR3 has 13 amino acids. This CDR3 reads CVTGEAPGGELFF. DNA for the CDR3: TGTGTCACAGGCGAGGCTCCGGGCGGGGAGCTGTTTTTT.

The chain is built from TRBV21-1 and TRBJ1-1; TRBD1 was called by the table and not checked on the DNA. TRBV21-1 is a listed pseudogene. CDR3 length: 15 amino acids. The CDR3 DNA reads TGTGCCAGCAGCAAAACCCCAGGGGAGAACACTGAAGCTTTCTTT. It encodes CASSKTPGENTEAFF.

This chain joins TRBV5-1 and TRBJ2-3; 9 bases match TRBD2. This CDR3 region has 18 residues. J gave up 4 bases and V 1 base, and 13 bases lay outside the gene matches. Germline-derived CDR1 and CDR2 are SGHRS and YFSETQ. The DNA of the CDR3 is TGCGCCAGCAGCTTGTGGGGACTAGCCATGCAGCGCGCAGATACGCAGTATTTT. It codes for CASSLWGLAMQRADTQYF. The whole variable domain, filled in from reference TRBV5-1 and TRBJ2-3, reads KAGVTQTPRYLIKTRGQQVTLSCSPISGHRSVSWYQQTPGQGLQFLFEYFSETQRNKGNFPGRFSGRQFSNSRSEMNVSTLELGDSALYLCASSLWGLAMQRADTQYFGPGTRLTVL.

The rearrangement links TRBV7-6 to TRBJ2-1; D remains ambiguous. The ends were cut back, 3 bases at V and 6 bases at J, with 6 bases in the middle. The CDR3 runs to 12 residues. Germline CDR1 and CDR2: SGHVS and FNYEAQ. Here the CDR3 reads CASSFQVNEQFF. The CDR3 nucleotides read TGTGCCAGCAGCTTTCAGGTCAATGAGCAGTTCTTC.

The V gene is TRBV14, the J gene TRBJ2-5; D is undetermined. V was cut by 2 bases and J by 3 bases, with 4 bases left in between. In germline, CDR1 is SGHDN, CDR2 FVKESK. This CDR3 contains 12 residues. CDR3 DNA sequence: TGTGCCAGCAGCCAACAAAAAGAGACCCAGTACTTC. Translated: CASSQQKETQYF.

V gene TRBV21-1 combines with J gene TRBJ1-1; the DNA was not used to check the table's D call, TRBD1. TRBV21-1 is annotated as a pseudogene. The CDR3 extends over 20 amino acids. The CDR3 sequence: CASSKVGTGLGVVMNTEAFF. The CDR3 DNA reads TGTGCCAGCAGCAAAGTAGGGACAGGTCTAGGAGTGGTCATGAACACTGAAGCTTTCTTT.

The gene calls are TRBV5-1 and TRBJ1-1; 8 positions match TRBD1. In germline, CDR1 is SGHRS, CDR2 YFSETQ. V trimming: 1 base; J trimming: 0 bases; junction bases outside the gene matches: 2. The CDR3 spans 15 residues. CDR3 loop: CASSLMTGVNTEAFF. Written as DNA, the CDR3 is TGCGCCAGCAGCTTGATGACAGGGGTGAACACTGAAGCTTTCTTT. The full variable domain, its missing parts supplied by reference TRBV5-1 and TRBJ1-1, is KAGVTQTPRYLIKTRGQQVTLSCSPISGHRSVSWYQQTPGQGLQFLFEYFSETQRNKGNFPGRFSGRQFSNSRSEMNVSTLELGDSALYLCASSLMTGVNTEAFFGQGTRLTVV.

The chain uses TRBV6-5 and TRBJ2-7; D call uncertain. In germline, CDR1 is MNHEY, CDR2 SVGAGI. The CDR3 length is 13 residues. Trimming removed 0 bases from V and 4 bases from J, with 7 bases in between. CDR3 loop: CASSYSSAYEQYF. The CDR3 DNA follows: TGTGCCAGCAGTTACTCGAGTGCTTACGAGCAGTACTTC.

DNA for the CDR3: TGTGCCAGTAGTGCGGGGGTGCGGAACACCGGGGAGCTGTTTTTT. As protein: CASSAGVRNTGELFF. The chain has TRBV19 and TRBJ2-2, with 7 bases fitting TRBD2. The V and J ends lost 5 bases and 1 base, in that order; junction bases with no gene match: 4. Germline lookup yields CDR1 LNHDA and CDR2 SQIVND (reference sequence). This CDR3 comprises 15 residues.

The CDR3 reads CASSLFRGGYTF. For the CDR3, the DNA is TGTGCCAGCAGCTTATTTCGAGGGGGCTACACCTTC. This chain connects TRBV7-8 to TRBJ1-2; D remains ambiguous. Per germline, CDR1 SGHVS and CDR2 FQNEAQ. V was clipped by 2 bases and J by 8 bases, with 9 bases between them. The CDR3 contains 12 residues.

V gene TRBV27 combines with J gene TRBJ1-1; D possibly corresponds to TRBD1 (5 bases). Germline V gene lookup returns CDR1 MNHEY and CDR2 SMNVEV (reference sequence). The CDR3 consists of 15 residues. V lost 8 bases, J lost 0 bases, and 16 bases lay in between. The CDR3 DNA is TGTGCCAGCCACCCCATCGGGGGGTTGAACACTGAAGCTTTCTTT. Translated: CASHPIGGLNTEAFF.

This chain uses TRBV10-2 with TRBJ2-2, with 15 bases matching TRBD2. Germline V CDR1 and CDR2: WSHSY, SAAADI. The CDR3 runs to 16 residues. V gave up 10 bases and J gave up 1 base; unmatched junction bases: 4. In DNA form, the CDR3 reads TGCGCCACCGGACTAGCGGGGGGGCAGAACACCGGGGAGCTGTTTTTT. Translated, it gives CATGLAGGQNTGELFF.

This clone has only one observation. Within the sample, other DNA sequences also encode this same CDR3. The CDR3 coding sequence is TGTGCCAGCAGCGTTTCAACAGATACGCAGTATTTT. Amino acids: CASSVSTDTQYF. The rearrangement links TRBV9 to TRBJ2-3; D gene ambiguous. Germline V gene lookup returns CDR1 SGDLS and CDR2 YYNGEE. V dropped 2 bases and J dropped 3 bases, with 4 bases sitting between them. CDR3 length equals 12 residues.